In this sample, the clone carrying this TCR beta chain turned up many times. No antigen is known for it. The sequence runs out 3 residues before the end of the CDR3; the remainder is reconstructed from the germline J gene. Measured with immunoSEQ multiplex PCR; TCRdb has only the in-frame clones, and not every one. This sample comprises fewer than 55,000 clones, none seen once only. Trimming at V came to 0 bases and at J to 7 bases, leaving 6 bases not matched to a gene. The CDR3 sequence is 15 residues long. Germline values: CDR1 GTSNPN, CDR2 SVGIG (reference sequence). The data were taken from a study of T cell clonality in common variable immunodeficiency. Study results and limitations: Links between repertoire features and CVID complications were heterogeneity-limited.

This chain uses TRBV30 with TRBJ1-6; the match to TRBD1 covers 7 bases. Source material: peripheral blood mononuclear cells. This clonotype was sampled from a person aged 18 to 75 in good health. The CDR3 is CAWSVKGAQNSPLHF. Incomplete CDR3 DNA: TGTGCCTGGAGTGTAAAGGGGGCGCAAAATTCACCC.